The TCR beta chain under discussion was sequenced for a study of blood T cell repertoires in COVID-19. Sequencing was performed with immunoSEQ multiplex PCR; in TCRdb, only in-frame clones are kept and a portion is missing. The sample lists approximately 130,000 clones, roughly four fifths occurring once. Germline-derived CDR1 and CDR2 are SGDLS and YYNGEE. The CDR3 length is 13 residues. V was cut by 0 bases and J by 6 bases, with 9 bases left in between. Participants, about 18 to 89 years old, spanned under 25 US areas. The genes are TRBV9 and TRBJ1-1; D is ambiguous. The sequenced sample was PBMCs or T cells enriched from blood (not recorded which). This sequence originates from a man aged 25-40 years who had recovered from COVID-19. The CDR3 sequence is CASSVAHFSEAFF. The CDR3 DNA sequence: TGTGCCAGCAGCGTAGCTCACTTCTCTGAAGCTTTCTTT.